The 9 T cell receptor beta chains below were found in one sample sequenced in a study of blood T cell repertoires in COVID-19. Sequencing was performed with immunoSEQ multiplex PCR; in TCRdb, only in-frame clones are kept and a portion is missing. The sample has some 93,000 clones; roughly 90% are singletons. Material: peripheral blood. The origin of the receptors is a man aged 55 to 70 with acute or convalescent COVID-19.

The gene calls are TRBV10-3 and TRBJ2-1; the D gene is possibly TRBD2 (6 bases). V was clipped by 4 bases and J by 6 bases, with 25 bases between them. Per germline, CDR1 ENHRY and CDR2 SYGVKD. The CDR3 runs to 18 residues. The CDR3 region is CAISVRRESQLQGNEQFF. CDR3 DNA sequence: TGTGCCATCAGTGTCCGTCGGGAGTCCCAACTACAAGGCAATGAGCAGTTCTTC.

The V gene is TRBV5-4, the J gene TRBJ2-3; D possibly corresponds to TRBD1 (6 bases). The V and J ends lost 0 bases and 1 base respectively, with 9 bases between them. The CDR3 extends over 15 amino acids. Germline assignment: CDR1 SGHNT and CDR2 YYREEE (reference sequence). Here the CDR3 reads CASSLGGPGTDTQYF. CDR3 sequence (DNA): TGTGCCAGCAGCTTGGGGGGGCCGGGCACAGATACGCAGTATTTT. Using reference TRBV5-4 and TRBJ2-3 for the parts outside the CDR3, the full variable domain is ETGVTQSPTHLIKTRGQQVTLRCSSQSGHNTVSWYQQALGQGPQFIFQYYREEENGRGNFPPRFSGLQFPNYSSELNVNALELDDSALYLCASSLGGPGTDTQYFGPGTRLTVL.

The chain couples TRBV9 to TRBJ1-4, with 7 bases fitting TRBD1. This CDR3 is built from 14 residues. Trimming at V came to 4 bases and at J to 3 bases, leaving 3 bases not matched to a gene. CDR1 and CDR2 (germline): SGDLS, YYNGEE. Here the CDR3 reads CASSKGAANEKLFF. The CDR3 bases are TGTGCCAGCAGCAAGGGGGCGGCTAATGAAAAACTGTTTTTT.

The chain has TRBV4-3 and TRBJ1-2, with D maybe TRBD1 (5 bases). The CDR3 has 14 amino acids. Germline loops: CDR1 LGHNA, CDR2 YSLEER. The germline V and J ends were trimmed by 2 bases and 2 bases, with 9 bases remaining between them. The CDR3 loop reads CASSQPDRNYGYTF. CDR3 DNA sequence: TGCGCCAGCAGCCAACCAGACAGAAACTATGGCTACACCTTC.

The rearrangement uses TRBV6-5 and TRBJ1-2, with D maybe TRBD1 (5 bases). V was pared by 6 bases and J by 0 bases, with 14 bases between. Germline CDR1 reads MNHEY; CDR2 reads SVGAGI. The CDR3 is 15 residues long. The CDR3 loop reads CASRPRAPANYGYTF. The CDR3 nucleotides read TGTGCCAGCAGACCCAGGGCCCCAGCTAACTATGGCTACACCTTC.

This chain uses TRBV28 with TRBJ1-5; 8 bases agree with TRBD1. The CDR3 consists of 17 residues. Germline assignment: CDR1 MDHEN and CDR2 SYDVKM. The V segment lost 5 bases and the J segment 3 bases; nucleotides outside the gene matches: 12. The CDR3 reads CASSPATGATFNQPQHF. The CDR3 DNA follows: TGTGCCAGCAGTCCTGCGACAGGGGCCACCTTCAATCAGCCCCAGCATTTT. Together with reference TRBV28 and TRBJ1-5, the CDR3 gives the full variable domain: DVKVTQSSRYLVKRTGEKVFLECVQDMDHENMFWYRQDPGLGLRLIYFSYDVKMKEKGDIPEGYSVSREKKERFSLILESASTNQTSMYLCASSPATGATFNQPQHFGDGTRLSIL.

The chain combines TRBV6-5 with TRBJ2-1; D is perhaps TRBD2 (6 bases). The CDR3 is 14 amino acids. Germline V lookup: CDR1 MNHEY, CDR2 SVGAGI. With 10 bases removed from V and 0 bases from J, the gap between germline ends came to 13 bases. In DNA, the CDR3 is TGTGCCACCGCCTCCGGGAGCTCCTACAATGAGCAGTTCTTC. It specifies CATASGSSYNEQFF.

This chain links TRBV9 with TRBJ2-2, with 8 bases fitting TRBD1. The CDR3 runs 16 residues. Trimming removed 3 bases from V and 4 bases from J; junction bases left unmatched: 8. Germline V gene data show CDR1 as SGDLS and CDR2 as YYNGEE. CDR3: CASSGQGRVGTGELFF. CDR3 sequence (DNA): TGTGCCAGCAGCGGACAGGGGCGGGTTGGCACCGGGGAGCTGTTTTTT.

In this sample, this clone turned up once. V usage is TRBV4-3 and J usage is TRBJ1-2; D perhaps matches TRBD1 (5 bases). The CDR3 covers 15 residues. The V end lost 1 base, the J end lost 7 bases, and 16 bases lay between the germline ends. In germline, CDR1 is LGHNA, CDR2 YSLEER. The CDR3 is CASSQALAGNGGYTF. DNA of the CDR3: TGCGCCAGCAGCCAAGCGTTGGCAGGGAATGGTGGCTACACCTTC.